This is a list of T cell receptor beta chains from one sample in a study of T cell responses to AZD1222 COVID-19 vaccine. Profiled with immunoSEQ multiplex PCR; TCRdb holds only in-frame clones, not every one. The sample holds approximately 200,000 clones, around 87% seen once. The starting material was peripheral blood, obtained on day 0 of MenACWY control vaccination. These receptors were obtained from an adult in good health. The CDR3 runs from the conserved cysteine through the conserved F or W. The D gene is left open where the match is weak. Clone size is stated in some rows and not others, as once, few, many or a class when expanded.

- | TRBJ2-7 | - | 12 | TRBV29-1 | TGCAGCGTTGAACGCAAGCCCTACGAGCAGTACTTC | CSVERKPYEQYF
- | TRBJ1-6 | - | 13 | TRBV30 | TGTGCCTGGATGGCTGGGATAAAATCACCCCTCCACTTT | CAWMAGIKSPLHF
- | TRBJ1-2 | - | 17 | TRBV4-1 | TGCGCCAGCAGCCAATGGGGGGCTAAAGGTGTTAACGATGGCTACACCTTC | CASSQWGAKGVNDGYTF
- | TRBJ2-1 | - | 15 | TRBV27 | TGTGCCAGCAGAGCGCGGTCCCGAATCCTCAATGAGCAGTTCTTC | CASRARSRILNEQFF
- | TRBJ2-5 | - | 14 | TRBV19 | TGTGCCAGTAGTATATTTGGACGGTCGGAGACCCAGTACTTC | CASSIFGRSETQYF
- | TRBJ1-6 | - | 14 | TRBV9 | TGTGCCAGCAGCGTCCAGGGAAGTAATTCACCCCTCCACTTT | CASSVQGSNSPLHF
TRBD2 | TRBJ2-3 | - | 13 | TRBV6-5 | TGTGCCAGCAATGGCGGGGGGACAGATACGCAGTATTTT | CASNGGGTDTQYF
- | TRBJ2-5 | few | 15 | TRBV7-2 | TGTGCCAGCAGCTTAGTAGATCGGGCCCAAGAGACCCAGTACTTC | CASSLVDRAQETQYF
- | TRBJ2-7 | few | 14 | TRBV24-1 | TGTGCCACCAGTGCCCGGGACCGCTCCTACGAGCAGTACTTC | CATSARDRSYEQYF
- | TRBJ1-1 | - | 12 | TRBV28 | TGTGCCAGCAGTTTAAGAGTTACTGAAGCTTTCTTT | CASSLRVTEAFF